The 19 T cell receptor beta chains below come from one sample, sequenced in a study of T cell responses to AZD1222 COVID-19 vaccine. The protocol was immunoSEQ multiplex PCR, while the TCRdb copy is restricted to in-frame clones and leaves out a portion. Of 100,000 or so clones in the sample, 85% to 90% are singletons; the top ten hold about 12%. Material: peripheral blood, obtained on day 0 of AZD1222 vaccination. Every receptor here comes from an adult in good health.

The V and J genes are TRBV5-1 and TRBJ2-5; perhaps D is TRBD1 or TRBD2 (5 bases each). This CDR3 is built from 15 residues. V dropped 4 bases and J dropped 4 bases, with 17 bases sitting between them. CDR1 SGHRS and CDR2 YFSETQ come from the germline V gene. The CDR3 loop reads CASSRDLVALETQYF. CDR3 in DNA: TGCGCCAGCAGCCGGGACCTAGTCGCTTTAGAGACCCAGTACTTC.

A single count supports this clone. The chain joins TRBV7-2 to TRBJ2-7, with a possible D match to TRBD2 (5 bases). Germline-derived CDR1 and CDR2 are SGHTA and FQGNSA. V lost 5 bases and J lost 1, with 12 bases in between. This CDR3 has 14 amino acids. CDR3: CASSGERRSYEQYF. The CDR3 region has the DNA TGTGCCAGCAGCGGGGAGCGGAGATCCTACGAGCAGTACTTC. The variable domain in full, with the rest retrieved from reference TRBV7-2 and TRBJ2-7, is GAGVSQSPSNKVTEKGKDVELRCDPISGHTALYWYRQSLGQGLEFLIYFQGNSAPDKSGLPSDRFSAERTGGSVSTLTIQRTQQEDSAVYLCASSGERRSYEQYFGPGTRLTVT.

A few counts support this clone. The gene calls are TRBV18 and TRBJ2-7; D not certain. CDR1 KGHSH and CDR2 LQKENI come from the germline V gene. The CDR3 contains 12 residues. Trimming cost V 2 bases and J 3 bases, with 5 bases left between them. CDR3: CASSPKGYEQYF. In DNA form, the CDR3 reads TGTGCCAGCTCACCAAAGGGCTACGAGCAGTACTTC.

This clone was counted only a few times. The gene calls are TRBV6-5 and TRBJ2-7, with D uncertain. V lost 3 bases and J lost 1, with 10 bases in between. There are 14 residues in the CDR3. CDR1 and CDR2 (germline): MNHEY, SVGAGI. The CDR3 reads CASSYTFSSYEQYF. The CDR3, as DNA: TGTGCCAGCAGTTATACTTTCTCTTCCTACGAGCAGTACTTC.

This chain joins TRBV7-8 and TRBJ2-5, with TRBD2 matching over 9 bases. In germline, CDR1 is SGHVS, CDR2 FQNEAQ. The CDR3 runs 15 residues. V lost 3 bases, J lost 6 bases, and 8 bases stayed unmatched. The CDR3 loop is CASSFSGTSRQTQYF. CDR3 sequence (DNA): TGTGCCAGCAGCTTCTCCGGGACTAGCAGGCAGACCCAGTACTTC.

V usage is TRBV20-1 and J usage is TRBJ2-7; D gene unclear. V lost 3 bases to trimming and J lost 7 bases, with 7 bases between them. This CDR3 has 10 amino acids. Per germline, CDR1 DFQATT and CDR2 SNEGSKA (reference sequence). CDR3: CSASATEQYF. In DNA, the CDR3 is TGCAGTGCTAGTGCCACGGAGCAGTACTTC.

The rearrangement joins TRBV12-3 or TRBV12-4 to TRBJ2-1; D gene uncertain. This CDR3 contains 11 residues. V was shortened by 6 bases and J by 9 bases, with 9 bases between the two germline ends. This CDR3 is CASSTFFEQFF. DNA for the CDR3: TGTGCCAGCAGCACATTTTTTGAGCAGTTCTTC.

The V gene is TRBV24-1, the J gene TRBJ2-2; D is ambiguous. V gave up 5 bases and J gave up 1 base, with 7 bases separating them. CDR1 is KGHDR, CDR2 SFDVKD, per germline. The CDR3 covers 14 residues. This chain's CDR3 is CATSADKNTGELFF. CDR3 DNA sequence: TGTGCCACCAGTGCCGACAAGAACACCGGGGAGCTGTTTTTT.

This chain uses TRBV7-9 with TRBJ1-2, with D uncertain. Germline CDR1 SEHNR, CDR2 FQNEAQ (reference sequence). Trimming took 1 base from V and 7 from J, leaving 7 bases between them. The CDR3 has 12 amino acids. The CDR3 DNA follows: TGTGCCAGCAGCTTAGATAGTTTTGGCTACACCTTC. It translates to CASSLDSFGYTF.

The chain uses TRBV27 and TRBJ2-5, with D possibly TRBD1 on 6 matching bases. Trimming took off 2 bases at V and 5 bases at J, with 12 bases between the two ends. The CDR3 has 14 amino acids. Germline V gene data show CDR1 as MNHEY and CDR2 as SMNVEV (reference sequence). In DNA form, the CDR3 reads TGTGCCAGCAGTTTACTTGGGGGCGCTGAGACCCAGTACTTC. This sequence encodes CASSLLGGAETQYF.

The chain joins TRBV4-2 to TRBJ2-1, with a tentative D call TRBD2 (5 bases). The CDR3 is 15 residues long. Between the trimmed V and J ends, which lost 1 base and 9 bases, there was a span of 16 bases. From germline, CDR1 is LGHNA and CDR2 YNFKEQ. As DNA, the CDR3 is TGTGCCAGCAGCCAAGTGTCGGGAAACGTGGGTGAGCAGTTCTTC. Translating it yields CASSQVSGNVGEQFF.

The chain carries TRBV5-1 and TRBJ2-1, with D tentatively TRBD1 or TRBD2 (5 bases each). The V gene lost 6 bases and the J gene lost 0 bases, with 10 bases spanning the gap. This CDR3 region has 14 residues. In germline, CDR1 is SGHRS, CDR2 YFSETQ. CDR3 region: CASNPGSSYNEQFF. The CDR3 coding sequence is TGCGCCAGCAACCCAGGGAGCTCCTACAATGAGCAGTTCTTC.

This clone was detected once. The chain recombines TRBV6-1 with TRBJ2-1; D may match TRBD1 or TRBD2 (6 bases each). The CDR3 length is 15 residues. Germline lookup yields CDR1 MNHNS and CDR2 SASEGT. The V end was cut by 6 bases, the J end by 2 bases, with 14 bases between. The CDR3 sequence is CASREGDSPYNEQFF. The CDR3 nucleotides read TGTGCCAGCAGGGAGGGGGACTCCCCCTACAATGAGCAGTTCTTC.

The chain combines TRBV6-6 with TRBJ1-5; 8 nucleotides align to TRBD1. Germline trimming cut 4 bases from V and 1 base from J; bases unmatched to any gene: 6. In germline, CDR1 is MNHNY, CDR2 SVGAGI (reference sequence). The CDR3 contains 16 residues. This chain's CDR3 is CASSSQGAMSNQPQHF. CDR3 DNA: TGTGCCAGCAGTTCCCAGGGGGCGATGAGCAATCAGCCCCAGCATTTT.

This clone has just one count. The chain carries TRBV7-9 and TRBJ2-2; D remains ambiguous. CDR3 length: 12 residues. The V gene lost 3 bases and the J gene lost 4 bases, with 3 bases spanning the gap. Germline V gives CDR1 SEHNR, CDR2 FQNEAQ (reference sequence). This CDR3 is CASSLATGELFF. The CDR3 region has the DNA TGTGCCAGCAGCTTGGCCACCGGGGAGCTGTTTTTT.

The CDR3 protein is CASSLSGTGVEKLFF. In nucleotides, the CDR3 is TGTGCCAGCAGTTTATCCGGGACAGGGGTTGAAAAACTGTTTTTT. The chain carries TRBV27 and TRBJ1-4; 10 nucleotides agree with TRBD1. Per the germline V gene, CDR1 is MNHEY and CDR2 is SMNVEV (reference sequence). Unmatched junction bases numbered 2, after V lost 0 bases and J lost 7 bases. This CDR3 has 15 amino acids. Looking up the rest from reference TRBV27 and TRBJ1-4 gives the full variable domain: EAQVTQNPRYLITVTGKKLTVTCSQNMNHEYMSWYRQDPGLGLRQIYYSMNVEVTDKGDVPEGYKVSRKEKRNFPLILESPSPNQTSLYFCASSLSGTGVEKLFFGSGTQLSVL.

The chain combines TRBV28 with TRBJ1-4; weak D call: TRBD1 (5 bases). The germline V gene has CDR1 MDHEN and CDR2 SYDVKM. The CDR3 has 14 amino acids. V shed 6 bases and J shed 7 bases, with 15 bases lying between them. As DNA, the CDR3 is TGTGCCAGCAGAGGGGCACCGAGAGGTGAAAAACTGTTTTTT. Translating gives CASRGAPRGEKLFF.

This chain uses TRBV3-1 (or the pseudogene TRBV3-2) with TRBJ2-3, with D tentatively TRBD2 (6 bases). The V end was cut by 2 bases, the J end by 2 bases, with 11 bases between. Germline V gene sequence: CDR1 LGHDT, CDR2 YNNKEL (reference sequence). The CDR3 covers 15 residues. In DNA, the CDR3 is TGTGCCAGCAGCCAACGGGCGGGACCCACAGATACGCAGTATTTT. It codes for CASSQRAGPTDTQYF.

This chain uses TRBV7-2 with TRBJ1-6, with D tentatively TRBD1 (6 bases). V was trimmed by 5 bases and J by 7 bases, leaving 12 bases between them. The CDR3 is 14 residues long. Germline V gives CDR1 SGHTA, CDR2 FQGNSA. CDR3 DNA sequence: TGTGCCAGCAGCCAACAGGGAGGGAATTCACCCCTCCACTTT. Translated, it gives CASSQQGGNSPLHF.